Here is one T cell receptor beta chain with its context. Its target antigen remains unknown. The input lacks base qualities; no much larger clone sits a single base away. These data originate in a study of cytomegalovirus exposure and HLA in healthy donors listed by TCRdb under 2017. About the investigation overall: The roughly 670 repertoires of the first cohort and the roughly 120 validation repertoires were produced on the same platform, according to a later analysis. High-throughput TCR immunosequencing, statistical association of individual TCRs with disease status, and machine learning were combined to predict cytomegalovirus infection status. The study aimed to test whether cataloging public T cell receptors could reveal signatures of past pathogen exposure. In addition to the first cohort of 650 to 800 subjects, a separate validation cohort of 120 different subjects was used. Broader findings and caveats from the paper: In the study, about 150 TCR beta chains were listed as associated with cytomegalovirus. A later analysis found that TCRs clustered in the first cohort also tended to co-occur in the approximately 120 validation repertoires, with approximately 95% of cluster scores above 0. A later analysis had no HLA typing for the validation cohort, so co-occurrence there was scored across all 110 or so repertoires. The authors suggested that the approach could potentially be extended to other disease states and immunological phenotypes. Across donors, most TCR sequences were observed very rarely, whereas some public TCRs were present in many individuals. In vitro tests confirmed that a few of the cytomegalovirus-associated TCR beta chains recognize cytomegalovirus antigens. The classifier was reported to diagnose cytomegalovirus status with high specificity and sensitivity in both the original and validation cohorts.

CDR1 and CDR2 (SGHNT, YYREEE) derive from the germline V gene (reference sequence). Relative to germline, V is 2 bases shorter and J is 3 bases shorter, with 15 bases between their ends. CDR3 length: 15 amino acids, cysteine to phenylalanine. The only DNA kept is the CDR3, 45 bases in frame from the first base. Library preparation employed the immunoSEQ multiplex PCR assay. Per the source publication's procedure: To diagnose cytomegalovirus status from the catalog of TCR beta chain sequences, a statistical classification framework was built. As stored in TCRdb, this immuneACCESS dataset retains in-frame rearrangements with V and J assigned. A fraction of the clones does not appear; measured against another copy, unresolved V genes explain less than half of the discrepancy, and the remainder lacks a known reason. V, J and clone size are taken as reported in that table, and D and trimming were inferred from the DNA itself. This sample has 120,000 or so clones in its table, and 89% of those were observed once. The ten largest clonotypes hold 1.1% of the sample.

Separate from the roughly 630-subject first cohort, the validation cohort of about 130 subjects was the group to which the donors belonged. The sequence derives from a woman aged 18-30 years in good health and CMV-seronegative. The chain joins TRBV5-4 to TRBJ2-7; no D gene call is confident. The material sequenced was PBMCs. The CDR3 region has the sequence CASSFAAAASYEQYF. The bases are TGTGCCAGCAGCTTTGCCGCGGCGGCGAGCTACGAGCAGTACTTC.